This is a list of T cell receptor beta chains from one sample in a study of blood T cell repertoires in COVID-19. Data came from immunoSEQ multiplex PCR; TCRdb stores just in-frame clones and leaves some out. The top ten hold about 7.4% of the sample, which has tens of thousands of clones, roughly 86% seen once. Material: peripheral blood. These receptors were obtained from a human donor in a cohort sampled during active COVID-19. CDR3s include the opening cysteine and the closing phenylalanine or tryptophan. D genes are given only for firm matches. For some rows the clone size is stated as once, few or many, or as a class when expanded; others skip it.

V gene	J gene	D gene	clone size	CDR3 protein	CDR3 DNA
TRBV19	TRBJ2-1	-	few	CASSISSVSYNEQFF	TGTGCCAGTAGTATTTCTAGCGTCTCCTACAATGAGCAGTTCTTC
TRBV7-9	TRBJ2-7	TRBD1	once	CASSPGQGQGNYEQYF	TGTGCCAGCAGCCCCGGCCAGGGACAGGGGAACTACGAGCAGTACTTC
TRBV7-2	TRBJ2-7	TRBD2	-	CASSLVGGGSSYEQYF	TGTGCCAGCAGCTTAGTCGGCGGGGGGAGCTCCTACGAGCAGTACTTC
TRBV2	TRBJ2-3	TRBD1	-	CASRLDRGTDTQYF	TGTGCCAGCAGATTGGACAGGGGCACAGATACGCAGTATTTT
TRBV6-6	TRBJ2-7	TRBD1	-	CASNDGQGSSYEQYF	TGTGCCAGCAATGACGGACAGGGGAGCTCCTACGAGCAGTACTTC
TRBV2	TRBJ1-1	TRBD1	-	CASSEVRDREAFF	TGTGCCAGCAGTGAAGTCCGGGACAGGGAGGCTTTCTTT
TRBV18	TRBJ1-2	TRBD1	-	CASSRIGQDDGYTF	TGTGCCAGCTCACGAATCGGACAGGACGATGGCTACACCTTC
TRBV6-2/TRBV6-3	TRBJ2-7	-	-	CASSPRGRRTYEQYF	TGTGCCAGCAGTCCCAGGGGCAGGCGAACCTACGAGCAGTACTTC
TRBV2	TRBJ1-2	-	-	CASSHRAEGYTF	TGTGCCAGCAGCCACAGGGCGGAGGGCTACACCTTC
TRBV27	TRBJ2-2	-	-	CASMQGWTGELFF	TGTGCCAGCATGCAGGGATGGACCGGGGAGCTGTTTTTT
TRBV2	TRBJ2-3	TRBD2	once	CASSPGGGFTDTQYF	TGTGCCAGCAGCCCGGGGGGAGGGTTCACAGATACGCAGTATTTT
TRBV4-2	TRBJ1-1	TRBD1	-	CASSQVGTGGRTEAFF	TGTGCCAGCAGCCAAGTAGGGACAGGGGGCCGCACTGAAGCTTTCTTT
TRBV6-5	TRBJ1-1	-	-	CASSYSLLGPEAFF	TGTGCCAGCAGTTACTCTCTCCTGGGGCCTGAAGCTTTCTTT
TRBV27	TRBJ2-3	-	few	CASRLSAVRTDTQYF	TGTGCCAGCCGCCTATCAGCGGTCAGGACAGATACGCAGTATTTT
TRBV10-3	TRBJ2-3	TRBD2	once	CAISESSGGYTDTQYF	TGTGCCATCAGTGAGTCCTCGGGGGGGTACACAGATACGCAGTATTTT
TRBV7-2	TRBJ2-5	TRBD2	-	CASSLGAGLAGGRWQTQYF	TGTGCCAGCAGCTTAGGTGCGGGACTAGCGGGGGGGCGTTGGCAGACCCAGTACTTC
TRBV5-1	TRBJ1-2	TRBD1	-	CASRPDSQDRVYGYTF	TGCGCCAGCAGGCCCGACAGTCAGGACAGGGTATATGGCTACACCTTC
TRBV5-1	TRBJ1-2	TRBD1	-	CASSLSSTGGYGYTF	TGCGCCAGCAGCTTGTCTTCAACAGGGGGCTATGGCTACACCTTC
TRBV7-9	TRBJ2-7	TRBD1	many	CASSPDRLEWLSYEQYF	TGTGCCAGCAGCCCGGACAGGTTGGAGTGGTTGAGCTACGAGCAGTACTTC
TRBV5-1	TRBJ2-1	TRBD2	-	CASSLASGGVEQFF	TGCGCCAGCAGCTTGGCTAGCGGGGGGGTTGAGCAGTTCTTC
TRBV11-2	TRBJ2-7	-	-	CASSTGQVFTYEQYF	TGTGCCAGCAGCACCGGTCAGGTGTTCACCTACGAGCAGTACTTC
TRBV6-6	TRBJ1-4	-	once	CASSYRLGSTNEKLFF	TGTGCCAGCAGTTATCGTCTCGGTTCCACTAATGAAAAACTGTTTTTT
TRBV5-1	TRBJ2-2	TRBD2	-	CASRASGLNTGELFF	TGCGCCAGCAGGGCTAGCGGCTTGAACACCGGGGAGCTGTTTTTT
TRBV5-1	TRBJ2-7	-	-	CASSLTQTESYEQYF	TGCGCCAGCAGCTTGACCCAGACAGAATCCTACGAGCAGTACTTC
TRBV19	TRBJ2-2	-	-	CASSIQTRELFF	TGTGCCAGTAGTATTCAGACACGGGAGCTGTTTTTT
TRBV21-1	TRBJ2-7	-	-	CASSESGGAYEQYF	TGTGCCAGCAGCGAGAGCGGGGGGGCCTACGAGCAGTACTTC
TRBV6-6	TRBJ2-7	-	-	CASGQYTYEQYF	TGTGCCAGCGGTCAATATACCTACGAGCAGTACTTC
TRBV2	TRBJ2-2	-	-	CASSKGAGELFF	TGTGCCAGCAGTAAGGGGGCCGGGGAGCTGTTTTTT
TRBV9	TRBJ2-1	TRBD1	once	CASSMQQGALRSEQFF	TGTGCCAGCAGCATGCAACAGGGGGCGTTGCGTAGTGAGCAGTTCTTC
TRBV4-2	TRBJ1-2	TRBD1	-	CASSQGTGGGYGYTF	TGTGCCAGCAGCCAGGGGACAGGGGGCGGCTATGGCTACACCTTC
TRBV3-1/TRBV3-2	TRBJ2-3	TRBD2	-	CASSQIAGAFTDTQYF	TGTGCCAGCAGCCAAATAGCGGGGGCGTTCACAGATACGCAGTATTTT
TRBV6-5	TRBJ2-3	TRBD2	few	CASSQRGGTQYF	TGTGCCAGCAGTCAGCGGGGGGGTACGCAGTATTTT
TRBV11-2	TRBJ2-7	-	-	CASSFRDFTYEQYF	TGTGCCAGCAGCTTCCGGGACTTTACCTACGAGCAGTACTTC
TRBV11-3	TRBJ2-7	TRBD1	-	CASSPGQGYEQYF	TGTGCCAGCAGCCCGGGACAGGGTTACGAGCAGTACTTC
TRBV25-1	TRBJ1-1	TRBD1	once	CASRETGENTEAFF	TGTGCCAGCAGAGAGACAGGGGAGAACACTGAAGCTTTCTTT
TRBV6-5	TRBJ2-7	TRBD1	-	CASSLTGSYSYEQYF	TGTGCCAGCAGTTTGACAGGGTCCTACTCCTACGAGCAGTACTTC
TRBV4-1	TRBJ1-5	-	-	CASSQDGWGHSNQPQHF	TGCGCCAGCAGCCAAGATGGGTGGGGCCATAGCAATCAGCCCCAGCATTTT
TRBV6-1	TRBJ2-7	TRBD2	-	CASSEAEAGRLYEQYF	TGTGCCAGCAGTGAAGCGGAAGCGGGGCGACTCTACGAGCAGTACTTC
TRBV5-5	TRBJ2-7	TRBD1	once	CASSGGQGNYEQYF	TGTGCCAGCAGCGGAGGACAGGGCAATTACGAGCAGTACTTC
TRBV18	TRBJ2-7	-	-	CASSPEVGEQYF	TGTGCCAGCTCACCAGAGGTTGGGGAGCAGTACTTC